These 10 T cell receptor beta chains came from one sample sequenced in a study of cytomegalovirus exposure and HLA in healthy donors. Primers for the PCR totalled 60 Vbeta and 13 Jbeta. Profiled with immunoSEQ multiplex PCR; TCRdb holds only in-frame clones, not every one. The sample records 140,000 or so clones, about 85% being singletons. Sequenced input: PBMCs. The receptors come from a boy between 2 and 10 years old in good health and CMV-seronegative.

The chain recombines TRBV28 with TRBJ2-2; D not resolved. The ends were cut back, 7 bases at V and 8 bases at J, with 20 bases in the middle. The V gene's germline CDR1 is MDHEN and CDR2 SYDVKM. This CDR3 is built from 15 residues. The CDR3 loop reads CASIPSRQRSGELFF. The CDR3 bases are TGTGCCAGCATTCCTTCCAGGCAACGGTCGGGGGAGCTGTTTTTT.

CDR3 nucleotides: TGCGCCAGCAGCTTGGCGTTCGATGCAGGTACTAACTATGGCTACACCTTC. Translating it yields CASSLAFDAGTNYGYTF. J is TRBJ1-2 and V is TRBV5-1; D is undetermined. Looked up from germline, CDR1 is SGHRS and CDR2 is YFSETQ. V lost 0 bases, J lost 0 bases, and 15 bases lay in between. The CDR3 totals 17 residues.

The chain has TRBV9 and TRBJ2-2, with a possible D match to TRBD1 (6 bases). The V gene lost 4 bases and the J gene lost 3 bases, with 16 bases spanning the gap. The V gene's germline CDR1 is SGDLS and CDR2 YYNGEE. The CDR3 has 16 amino acids. In DNA, the CDR3 is TGTGCCAGCAGCTTTACCACAGGGACGGACACCGGGGAGCTGTTTTTT. It codes for CASSFTTGTDTGELFF.

V is TRBV11-2 and J is TRBJ1-1; D is ambiguous. Per the germline V gene, CDR1 is SGHAT and CDR2 is FQNNGV. Deletions cut 1 base from V and 4 bases from J, with 10 bases between. This CDR3 region has 14 residues. CDR3 nucleotide sequence: TGTGCCAGCAGCTTAGTCTTCGTCGGCACTGAAGCTTTCTTT. Protein sequence: CASSLVFVGTEAFF.

This clone was picked up one time. The chain links TRBV15 to TRBJ2-7, with D possibly matching TRBD2 (7 bases). V lost 3 bases and J 2 bases, leaving 29 bases between the germline ends. The germline V gene encodes CDR1 LNHNV and CDR2 YYDKDF (reference sequence). This CDR3 is 20 amino acids long. CDR3 loop: CATSSEGGVLWAGEPYEQYF. CDR3 in DNA: TGTGCCACCAGCAGCGAGGGGGGCGTTTTATGGGCGGGAGAGCCCTACGAGCAGTACTTC.

This chain connects TRBV5-5 to TRBJ1-4; 8 bases agree with TRBD1. The CDR3 totals 17 residues. With 3 bases clipped from V and 0 bases from J, the junction kept 7 bases outside the gene matches. Germline assignment: CDR1 SGHKS and CDR2 YYEKEE (reference sequence). The CDR3 is CASSSRGQVPTNEKLFF. The CDR3 nucleotides read TGTGCCAGCAGCTCAAGGGGACAGGTCCCAACTAATGAAAAACTGTTTTTT. The complete variable domain, with remaining parts taken from reference TRBV5-5 and TRBJ1-4, reads DAGVTQSPTHLIKTRGQQVTLRCSPISGHKSVSWYQQVLGQGPQFIFQYYEKEERGRGNFPDRFSARQFPNYSSELNVNALLLGDSALYLCASSSRGQVPTNEKLFFGSGTQLSVL.

V and J are TRBV11-1 and TRBJ2-2, with a tentative D call TRBD1 (5 bases). This CDR3 has 14 amino acids. The germline V gene has CDR1 SGHAT and CDR2 FQDESV (reference sequence). V lost 5 bases, J lost 4 bases, and 11 bases lay in between. The CDR3 nucleotides are TGTGCCAGCAGCGATTACCAGGGCACCGGGGAGCTGTTTTTT. It specifies CASSDYQGTGELFF.

The rearrangement links TRBV9 to TRBJ2-5; TRBD2 agrees at 9 bases. The germline CDR1 and CDR2 sequences are SGDLS and YYNGEE. The CDR3 has 17 amino acids. J gave up 5 bases and V 0 bases, and 11 bases lay outside the gene matches. DNA for the CDR3: TGTGCCAGCAGCGTAGGGGTGGGAGCGGGGGGTGGGGAGACCCAGTACTTC. Its translation is CASSVGVGAGGGETQYF.

The chain couples TRBV5-1 to TRBJ1-2; maybe TRBD1 (5 bases). In germline, CDR1 is SGHRS, CDR2 YFSETQ. This CDR3 is 13 amino acids long. The ends were cut back, 4 bases at V and 2 bases at J, with 9 bases in the middle. The CDR3 nucleotides are TGCGCCAGCAGCGACGGACAAAACTATGGCTACACCTTC. Protein: CASSDGQNYGYTF.

The V gene is TRBV10-3, the J gene TRBJ2-5; 7 bases map to TRBD1. CDR1 is ENHRY and CDR2 is SYGVKD in the germline V gene. CDR3 length equals 16 residues. V trimming: 8 bases; J trimming: 1 base; junction bases outside the gene matches: 13. CDR3 region: CAISSAGGQLQETQYF. DNA for the CDR3: TGTGCCATCTCATCCGCAGGGGGTCAACTCCAAGAGACCCAGTACTTC.